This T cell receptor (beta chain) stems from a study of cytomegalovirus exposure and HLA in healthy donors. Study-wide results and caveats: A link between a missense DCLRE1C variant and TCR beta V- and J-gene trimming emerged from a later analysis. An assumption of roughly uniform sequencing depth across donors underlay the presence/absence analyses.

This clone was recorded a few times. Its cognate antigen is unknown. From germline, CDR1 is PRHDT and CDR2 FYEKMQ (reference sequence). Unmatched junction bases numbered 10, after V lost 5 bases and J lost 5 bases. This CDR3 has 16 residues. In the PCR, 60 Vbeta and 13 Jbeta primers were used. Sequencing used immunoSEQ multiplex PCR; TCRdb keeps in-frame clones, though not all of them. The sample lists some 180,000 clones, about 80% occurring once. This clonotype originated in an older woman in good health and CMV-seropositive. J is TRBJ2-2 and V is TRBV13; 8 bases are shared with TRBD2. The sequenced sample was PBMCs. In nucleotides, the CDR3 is TGTGCCAGCAGCCCCTTTTACCGGGGGGGAACCGGGGAGCTGTTTTTT. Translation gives CASSPFYRGGTGELFF.